This TCR beta chain appears in the sequencing data of a study of blood T cell repertoires in COVID-19. This clone occurred many times. Trimming cost V 3 bases and J 4 bases, with 11 bases left between them. The CDR3 is made up of 14 amino acids. Germline V gene sequence: CDR1 MDHEN, CDR2 SYDVKM. Some clones are missing from TCRdb's copy, which holds only in-frame ones; the method was immunoSEQ multiplex PCR. The sample has about 270,000 clones, around nine tenths seen once; the top ten hold more than 1.5%. This clonotype was sampled from a woman aged 60 to 75 who had recovered from COVID-19. Material: PBMCs or T cells enriched from blood (not recorded which). The rearrangement uses TRBV28 and TRBJ2-3; D not resolved. The CDR3 DNA reads as TGTGCCAGCAGTTTTGGCGAGGTCGCAGATACGCAGTATTTT. Protein: CASSFGEVADTQYF. The whole variable domain, filled in from reference TRBV28 and TRBJ2-3, reads DVKVTQSSRYLVKRTGEKVFLECVQDMDHENMFWYRQDPGLGLRLIYFSYDVKMKEKGDIPEGYSVSREKKERFSLILESASTNQTSMYLCASSFGEVADTQYFGPGTRLTVL.